This T cell receptor (beta chain) came from a study of control samples from healthy donors and cancer patients. TCRdb's table, derived via immunoSEQ multiplex PCR, lists solely in-frame clones and lacks some. This sample has roughly 150,000 clones, with over 90% found just once. With 5 bases clipped from V and 0 bases from J, the junction kept 6 bases outside the gene matches. Germline assignment: CDR1 MNHEY and CDR2 SVGAGI. The CDR3 runs to 15 residues. The sequence derives from a man between 50 and 59 years old in good health. The sequencing sample was made of blood. The chain combines TRBV6-5 with TRBJ2-7; 8 nucleotides match TRBD2. CDR3 nucleotides: TGTGCCAGCAGTCTCACTAGCGGAACCTCCTACGAGCAGTACTTC. As protein: CASSLTSGTSYEQYF.